This record concerns one T cell receptor (beta chain) sequence. Its antigen remains unidentified. Sequencing was done on patients that had shown CD8+CD57+ cell expansion by flow cytometry. Patients uniformly had severe acquired aplastic anemia. Blood came from patients not yet given any therapy. This sample is part of a study of CD8+CD57+ T cells in acquired aplastic anemia. Study details: Isolated CD4+ and CD8+ cells, once sorted, yielded DNA averaging about 3.2 ug.

According to the study, genomic DNA was the template for TCR beta VDJ and CDR3 profiling. TCRdb recomputed calls from the reads with MiXCR, one row per CDR3 protein. The sample lists some 200,000 distinct CDR3 sequences; 55% to 65% were seen once. Germline CDR1 is DFQATT and CDR2 is SNEGSKA (reference sequence). The CDR3 runs 12 residues. V lost 6 bases, J lost 4 bases, and 12 bases lay in between. General study results and limits: Nearly 30 CD8+ CDR3 sequences were shared between patients and controls.

What was sequenced was sorted CD4+, CD8+, or CD8+CD57+ T cells (not recorded which) from PBMCs. The rearrangement uses TRBV20-1 and TRBJ1-2, with a weak D call TRBD1 (6 bases). The sequence came from a human donor with aplastic anemia. The CDR3 sequence: CSAGGEFYGYTF. DNA of the CDR3: TGCAGTGCGGGGGGCGAATTCTATGGCTACACCTTC.